Listed below are T cell receptor beta chains from one sample, sequenced in a study of T cell changes during pregnancy in multiple sclerosis. The table came from immunoSEQ multiplex PCR; TCRdb's copy has only in-frame clones and leaves some out. Found here are fewer than 50,000 clones, 85% to 90% of them singletons; the top ten hold around 0.5%. The sample here was CD4+ T cells from peripheral blood mononuclear cells, taken in the first trimester of pregnancy. The receptors originated from a female donor with multiple sclerosis, enrolled in a pregnancy study. The CDR3 runs from the conserved cysteine through the conserved F or W. The D gene is left open where the match is weak. Rows give clone size only sometimes, using once, few, many, or a class for an expanded clone.

>TRBJ2-7|TRBV9|.|TRBD1
TGTGCCAGCAGCTGGGGACAGGGTGAGTACGAGCAGTACTTC
CASSWGQGEYEQYF
>TRBJ2-1|TRBV7-6|.|.
TGTGCCAGCAGCCCCTATGAAGATGAGCAGTTCTTC
CASSPYEDEQFF
>TRBJ2-4|TRBV27|.|.
TGTGCCAGCAGTCCCCGGATGGGGGGGCGAGTCAAAAACATTCAGTACTTC
CASSPRMGGRVKNIQYF
>TRBJ2-7|TRBV2|.|.
TGTGCCAGCAGCACCGGGTTTGACGAGCAGTACTTC
CASSTGFDEQYF
>TRBJ2-3|TRBV5-3|.|TRBD1
TGTGCCAGAAGCGGGCCTAAGACAGGGACAGATACGCAGTATTTT
CARSGPKTGTDTQYF
>TRBJ2-1|TRBV6-6|.|.
TGTGCCACCCTCTTAGATTGGTCCAAGGAGCAGTTCTTC
CATLLDWSKEQFF
>TRBJ1-5|TRBV18|.|.
TGTGCCAGCTCAGGACAGTACAATCAGCCCCAGCATTTT
CASSGQYNQPQHF
>TRBJ2-1|TRBV30|once|TRBD2
TGTGCCTGGAGTGTATTTAGCGGGAGCGACTTCTACAATGAGCAGTTCTTC
CAWSVFSGSDFYNEQFF
>TRBJ2-7|TRBV4-3|.|.
TGCGCCAGCAGCCAAGGATGGACAGCCTACGAGCAGTACTTC
CASSQGWTAYEQYF
>TRBJ2-1|TRBV6-1|.|.
TGTGCCAGCAGTCCCCGACTGAGCTCCTACAATGAGCAGTTCTTC
CASSPRLSSYNEQFF
>TRBJ1-3|TRBV28|.|.
TGTGCCAGCAGTCACCGGAGTGGTCCTGGAAACACCATATATTTT
CASSHRSGPGNTIYF
>TRBJ1-3|TRBV11-2|.|.
TGTGCCAGCAGCTTAGCAGGGGACACTGGAAACACCATATATTTT
CASSLAGDTGNTIYF
>TRBJ1-3|TRBV5-1|.|.
TGCGCCAGCAGCTTTTTGGAGTCCTCTTCTGGAAACACCATATATTTT
CASSFLESSSGNTIYF
>TRBJ2-1|TRBV9|.|TRBD1
TGTGCCAGCAGCCTAGGGACAGGGAAGCAGTTCTTC
CASSLGTGKQFF
>TRBJ2-2|TRBV19|.|TRBD1
TGTGCCAGTAGTAAGACAGGGTTGGTCGGGGAGCTGTTTTTT
CASSKTGLVGELFF
>TRBJ2-7|TRBV7-3|.|TRBD1
TGTGCCAGCAGCTTAGGGTCGGGACAGGGGGCTTACTACGAGCAGTACTTC
CASSLGSGQGAYYEQYF
>TRBJ2-1|TRBV28|.|.
TGTGCCTTAAAAGGAACAGGGGGGGTCAATGAGCAGTTCTTC
CALKGTGGVNEQFF
>TRBJ1-4|TRBV19|.|TRBD1
TGTGCCAGTAGCCCGGACAGGACAACTAATGAAAAACTGTTTTTT
CASSPDRTTNEKLFF
>TRBJ2-7|TRBV30|.|.
TGTGCCTGGAGGGTTAGCGGTCCTCACTCCTACGAGCAGTACTTC
CAWRVSGPHSYEQYF